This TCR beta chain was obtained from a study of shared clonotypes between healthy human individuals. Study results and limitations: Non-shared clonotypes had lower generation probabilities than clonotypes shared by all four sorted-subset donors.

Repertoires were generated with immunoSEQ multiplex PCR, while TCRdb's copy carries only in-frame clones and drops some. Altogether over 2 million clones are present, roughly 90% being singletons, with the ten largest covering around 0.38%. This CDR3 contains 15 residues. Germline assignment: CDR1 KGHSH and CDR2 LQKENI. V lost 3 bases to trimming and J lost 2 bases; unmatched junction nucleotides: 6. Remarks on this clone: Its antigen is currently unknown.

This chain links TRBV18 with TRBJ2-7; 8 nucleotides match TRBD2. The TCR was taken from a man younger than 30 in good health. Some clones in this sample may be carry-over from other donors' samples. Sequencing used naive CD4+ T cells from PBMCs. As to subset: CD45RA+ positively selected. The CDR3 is CASSPPGSGAYEQYF. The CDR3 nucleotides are TGTGCCAGCTCACCTCCGGGTAGCGGGGCCTACGAGCAGTACTTC.